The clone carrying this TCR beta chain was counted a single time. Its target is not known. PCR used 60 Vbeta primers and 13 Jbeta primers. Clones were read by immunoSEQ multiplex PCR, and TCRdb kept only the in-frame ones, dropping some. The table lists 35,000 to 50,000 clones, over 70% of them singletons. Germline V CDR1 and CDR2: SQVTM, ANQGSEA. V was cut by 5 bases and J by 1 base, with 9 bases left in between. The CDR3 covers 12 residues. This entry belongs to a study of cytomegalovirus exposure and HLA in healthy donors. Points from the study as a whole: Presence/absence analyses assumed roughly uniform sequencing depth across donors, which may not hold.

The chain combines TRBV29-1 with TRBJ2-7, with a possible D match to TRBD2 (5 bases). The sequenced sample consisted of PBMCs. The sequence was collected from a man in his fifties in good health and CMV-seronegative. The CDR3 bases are TGCAGCGTTCTAGCACAGTCCTACGAGCAGTACTTC. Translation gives CSVLAQSYEQYF.